The 10 T cell receptor beta chains below all came from one sample that was sequenced in a study of cytomegalovirus exposure and HLA in healthy donors. PCR involved 60 Vbeta and 13 Jbeta primers. Clones were read by immunoSEQ multiplex PCR, and TCRdb kept only the in-frame ones, dropping some. There are roughly 110,000 clones in the sample; 82% occur only once, and 2.7% lies in the top ten. Specimen: PBMCs. The receptors were gathered from a man aged 25 to 40 in good health and CMV-seropositive.

The DNA of the CDR3 is TGTGCCAGCAGTCAAGGGGGAGACACTGAAGCTTTCTTT. This sequence encodes CASSQGGDTEAFF. The chain joins TRBV6-5 to TRBJ1-1; a weak D match, TRBD1 (6 bases). This CDR3 is 13 amino acids long. Germline values: CDR1 MNHEY, CDR2 SVGAGI. Trimming left V 5 bases short and J 3 bases short, with 10 bases between.

The chain joins TRBV10-3 to TRBJ2-5; perhaps TRBD2 as D (6 bases). Germline V lookup: CDR1 ENHRY, CDR2 SYGVKD. The CDR3 runs to 15 residues. V was trimmed by 4 bases and J by 0 bases, leaving 12 bases between them. CDR3 nucleotides: TGTGCCATCAGTGTTTCGGGGGAGTACCAAGAGACCCAGTACTTC. It is translated as CAISVSGEYQETQYF.

The chain uses TRBV7-4 and TRBJ1-4; the D is unclear. Between the trimmed V and J ends, which lost 2 bases and 5 bases, there was a span of 18 bases. Germline assignment: CDR1 SGHVT and CDR2 SQSDAQ. CDR3 length equals 17 residues. CDR3 DNA: TGTGCCAGCAGCTTATATACACTAGGGTTTCAAAATGAAAAACTGTTTTTT. This gives the protein CASSLYTLGFQNEKLFF. The full variable domain, completed using reference TRBV7-4 and TRBJ1-4, is GAGVSQSPRYKVAKRGRDVALRCDSISGHVTLYWYRQTLGQGSEVLTYSQSDAQRDKSGRPSGRFSAERPERSVSTLKIQRTEQGDSAVYLCASSLYTLGFQNEKLFFGSGTQLSVL.

The V and J genes are TRBV5-1 and TRBJ2-7; D is unclear. The V gene's germline CDR1 is SGHRS and CDR2 YFSETQ. The CDR3 spans 15 residues. V lost 3 bases and J lost 0, with 13 bases in between. CDR3 bases: TGCGCCAGCAGCTCCAGCGCGGCGAGCTCCTACGAGCAGTACTTC. This gives the protein CASSSSAASSYEQYF. Filled out from reference TRBV5-1 and TRBJ2-7, the complete variable domain reads KAGVTQTPRYLIKTRGQQVTLSCSPISGHRSVSWYQQTPGQGLQFLFEYFSETQRNKGNFPGRFSGRQFSNSRSEMNVSTLELGDSALYLCASSSSAASSYEQYFGPGTRLTVT.

The V gene is TRBV6-6, the J gene TRBJ1-2; D is uncertain. Trimming took off 4 bases at V and 3 bases at J, with 12 bases between the two ends. The CDR3 spans 14 residues. In germline, CDR1 is MNHNY, CDR2 SVGAGI (reference sequence). CDR3 bases: TGTGCCAGCAGTTGGTCGGGGAGAGACTATGGCTACACCTTC. It is translated as CASSWSGRDYGYTF.

This chain links TRBV5-1 with TRBJ1-4; TRBD1 matches at 9 bases. The junction had 6 bases not matched to a gene; V was cut back by 4 bases and J by 8 bases. This CDR3 spans 14 amino acids. The germline V gene encodes CDR1 SGHRS and CDR2 YFSETQ. In nucleotides, the CDR3 is TGCGCCAGCAGCCCGGGACAGGGTAGGGAAAAACTGTTTTTT. Its translation is CASSPGQGREKLFF.

The chain couples TRBV7-9 to TRBJ1-1; TRBD1 aligns across 8 bases. CDR3 length equals 14 residues. J was trimmed by 8 bases and V by 1 base; bases with no gene match: 6. The germline V gene has CDR1 SEHNR and CDR2 FQNEAQ (reference sequence). Here the CDR3 DNA reads TGTGCCAGCAGCTTAGGAACCGGGACAGGCGAAGCTTTCTTT. It translates to CASSLGTGTGEAFF.

The chain uses TRBV19 and TRBJ2-7, with D perhaps TRBD1 (5 bases). The CDR3 has 13 residues. The V end lost 6 bases, the J end lost 1 base, and 10 bases lay between the germline ends. Germline V gene sequence: CDR1 LNHDA, CDR2 SQIVND (reference sequence). In DNA, the CDR3 is TGTGCCAGTAGCCCAGGGCGTTCCTACGAGCAGTACTTC. It encodes CASSPGRSYEQYF.

This chain connects TRBV19 to TRBJ2-5, with TRBD1 identical over 7 bases. The tail of the sequence fits TRBJ2-7 better, so the J call may be wrong. CDR1 and CDR2 (germline): LNHDA, SQIVND (reference sequence). The CDR3 totals 12 residues. The CDR3 sequence: CASSGQLYEQYF. For the CDR3, the DNA is TGTGCCAGCTCGGGACAGCTCTACGAGCAGTACTTC.

Remarks on this clone: Mismatch with germline at one junction end may stem from a read error. The chain uses TRBV4-2 and TRBJ2-6, with D possibly matching TRBD1 (5 bases). From germline, CDR1 is LGHNA and CDR2 YNFKEQ. The CDR3 sequence is 17 residues long. In nucleotides, the CDR3 is TGTGCCAGCAGCCAAGCGGTGGTTTTGACTGGGGCCAACGGCCTGACTTTC. Protein product: CASSQAVVLTGANGLTF.